Shown below are 32 T cell receptor beta chains from a single sample sequenced in a study of shared clonotypes between healthy human individuals (dated by TCRdb to 2020 to 2021). Libraries came from the immunoSEQ multiplex PCR assay. Imported from immuneACCESS, the table was reduced by TCRdb to in-frame sequences with V and J called. These copies leave out some clones; in studies compared against another copy, an unresolved V gene accounts for under half, and the cause of the remainder is not known. The sample table contains some 550,000 clones; only one count was recorded for roughly 97% of them. Approximately 0.057% of the sample belongs to the ten largest clones. The sequencing sample was made of naive CD4+ T cells sorted from blood. The sample's cell subset or site label, in plain terms: CD45RA+ positively selected. These receptors were taken from a woman aged 25 to 39 in good health.

The chain couples TRBV19 to TRBJ1-5, with a weak D call TRBD1 (6 bases). This CDR3 region has 13 residues. The V gene's germline CDR1 is LNHDA and CDR2 SQIVND (reference sequence). V was cut by 3 bases and J by 5 bases, with 8 bases left in between. The CDR3 protein is CASSMDRYQPQHF. CDR3 in DNA: TGTGCCAGTAGTATGGACAGATATCAGCCCCAGCATTTT.

Written as DNA, the CDR3 is TGTGCCAGTAGTCCCGCCCACAGGGGAACCTACGAGCAGTACTTC. It codes for CASSPAHRGTYEQYF. The rearrangement uses TRBV19 and TRBJ2-7, with 7 positions matching TRBD1. In germline, CDR1 is LNHDA, CDR2 SQIVND (reference sequence). The V segment lost 5 bases and the J segment 2 bases; nucleotides outside the gene matches: 9. The CDR3 is 15 residues long.

This chain connects TRBV18 to TRBJ2-3; TRBD2 matches at 10 bases. CDR1 is KGHSH, CDR2 LQKENI, per germline. After removal of 0 bases from V and 3 bases from J, the junction contained 6 bases not matched to a gene. CDR3 length equals 17 residues. For the CDR3, the DNA is TGTGCCAGCTCACCACCGGGCCGGACTAGCGGAACAGATACGCAGTATTTT. As protein: CASSPPGRTSGTDTQYF.

This rearrangement joins TRBV28 to TRBJ2-5; the match to TRBD1 covers 9 bases. The DNA end is a closer match to TRBJ2-7, so the J assignment may be wrong. CDR1 and CDR2 (germline): MDHEN, SYDVKM. This CDR3 has 12 residues. The chain's CDR3 is CASRDRVFEQYF. In DNA, the CDR3 is TGTGCCAGCCGGGACAGGGTCTTCGAGCAGTACTTC.

This chain uses TRBV9 with TRBJ2-2; D is perhaps TRBD1 (5 bases). This CDR3 spans 15 amino acids. Between the trimmed V and J ends, which lost 2 bases and 4 bases, there was a span of 12 bases. CDR1 and CDR2 from the germline V gene are SGDLS and YYNGEE. The CDR3 DNA reads as TGTGCCAGCAGCGTTCAGGGTCCGGGCACCGGGGAGCTGTTTTTT. Protein sequence: CASSVQGPGTGELFF.

The genes are TRBV19 and TRBJ1-3; D ambiguous. V gave up 7 bases and J gave up 0 bases, with 7 bases separating them. Germline V lookup: CDR1 LNHDA, CDR2 SQIVND (reference sequence). The CDR3 consists of 13 residues. The CDR3 spells CASITSSGNTIYF. The CDR3 DNA reads TGTGCCAGTATAACTAGCTCTGGAAACACCATATATTTT.

This rearrangement joins TRBV5-1 to TRBJ2-7; TRBD2 matches 10 bases. CDR1 is SGHRS and CDR2 is YFSETQ in the germline V gene. The CDR3 has 15 residues. V dropped 1 base and J dropped 0; count of bases not matched to a gene: 1. The CDR3 here is CASSLTSGTSYEQYF. The CDR3 region has the DNA TGCGCCAGCAGCTTGACTAGCGGGACCTCCTACGAGCAGTACTTC.

The chain couples TRBV25-1 to TRBJ1-4, with a possible D match to TRBD1 (6 bases). V was pared by 6 bases and J by 3 bases, with 8 bases between. CDR3 length: 13 amino acids. Germline CDR1 reads MGHDK; CDR2 reads SYGVNS. The CDR3 DNA is TGTGCCAGCAGACAGGGAGCTAATGAAAAACTGTTTTTT. This gives the protein CASRQGANEKLFF.

This rearrangement joins TRBV10-3 to TRBJ2-7; TRBD1 aligns across 9 bases. V dropped 2 bases and J dropped 2; count of bases not matched to a gene: 4. The CDR3 consists of 15 residues. Per germline, CDR1 ENHRY and CDR2 SYGVKD. The CDR3 coding sequence is TGTGCCATCAGTGAGCGGGACAGGGCTACCTACGAGCAGTACTTC. It is translated as CAISERDRATYEQYF.

The chain uses TRBV9 and TRBJ2-5; perhaps TRBD2 as D (5 bases). The J call may be wrong; the DNA end is better matched by TRBJ2-7. This CDR3 comprises 17 residues. In germline, CDR1 is SGDLS, CDR2 YYNGEE. Here the CDR3 DNA reads TGTGCCAGCAGCCCAACCGGACTGGCGGGTGGTCCCTACGAGCAGTACTTC. Residues: CASSPTGLAGGPYEQYF.

J is TRBJ2-7 and V is TRBV28; no firm D call. The V end lost 6 bases, the J end lost 0 bases, and 12 bases lay between the germline ends. The germline CDR1 and CDR2 sequences are MDHEN and SYDVKM. The length of the CDR3 is 14 residues. CDR3 protein: CASRPRWSSYEQYF. The CDR3 nucleotides are TGTGCCAGCAGGCCTCGGTGGAGCTCCTACGAGCAGTACTTC. Full variable domain (remainder filled in from reference TRBV28 and TRBJ2-7): DVKVTQSSRYLVKRTGEKVFLECVQDMDHENMFWYRQDPGLGLRLIYFSYDVKMKEKGDIPEGYSVSREKKERFSLILESASTNQTSMYLCASRPRWSSYEQYFGPGTRLTVT.

The J gene is TRBJ2-1, the V gene TRBV13; 9 nucleotides align to TRBD2. The V segment lost 7 bases and the J segment 6 bases; nucleotides outside the gene matches: 19. The CDR3 is made up of 18 amino acids. Per germline, CDR1 PRHDT and CDR2 FYEKMQ (reference sequence). CDR3 in DNA: TGTGCCAGCACCCGAGACAGGGCCCCAGCGGGAGGCCGCAATGAGCAGTTCTTC. It encodes CASTRDRAPAGGRNEQFF.

The chain links TRBV28 to TRBJ2-2, with D tentatively TRBD2 (6 bases). This CDR3 is built from 15 residues. Looked up from germline, CDR1 is MDHEN and CDR2 is SYDVKM. V was trimmed by 7 bases and J by 6 bases, leaving 18 bases between them. The CDR3 coding sequence is TGTGCCAGCATCCCGATCGGGGAGGTCCCCGGGGAGCTGTTTTTT. Its protein product is CASIPIGEVPGELFF. Drawing the rest from reference TRBV28 and TRBJ2-2, the complete variable domain is DVKVTQSSRYLVKRTGEKVFLECVQDMDHENMFWYRQDPGLGLRLIYFSYDVKMKEKGDIPEGYSVSREKKERFSLILESASTNQTSMYLCASIPIGEVPGELFFGEGSRLTVL.

V and J are TRBV6-1 and TRBJ2-5; D remains ambiguous. V lost 4 bases and J lost 3, with 9 bases in between. The germline CDR1 and CDR2 sequences are MNHNS and SASEGT. CDR3 length equals 13 residues. In DNA form, the CDR3 reads TGTGCCAGCAGTGTAGCCCCAGAAGAGACCCAGTACTTC. The encoded protein is CASSVAPEETQYF.

V gene TRBV5-5 combines with J gene TRBJ1-2; 7 bases fit TRBD1. Trimming cost V 0 bases and J 7 bases; bases outside gene matches: 6. CDR1 is SGHKS and CDR2 is YYEKEE in the germline V gene (reference sequence). This CDR3 is 14 amino acids long. CDR3 region: CASSLVLSGGGYTF. Here the CDR3 DNA reads TGTGCCAGCAGCTTGGTCTTGTCAGGGGGTGGCTACACCTTC.

V usage is TRBV19 and J usage is TRBJ2-7; 7 bases align to TRBD2. After removal of 6 bases from V and 6 bases from J, the junction contained 5 bases not matched to a gene. The CDR3 covers 12 residues. Germline V gene sequence: CDR1 LNHDA, CDR2 SQIVND (reference sequence). DNA for the CDR3: TGTGCCAGTAGCCCATCGGGGGGCGAGCAGTACTTC. This encodes CASSPSGGEQYF.

The chain has TRBV5-4 and TRBJ2-3; D not resolved. Per the germline V gene, CDR1 is SGHNT and CDR2 is YYREEE (reference sequence). Trimming cost V 4 bases and J 6 bases, with 12 bases left between them. The CDR3 length is 13 residues. The CDR3 protein is CASSSPAYDTQYF. CDR3 DNA: TGTGCCAGCAGCAGTCCAGCATATGATACGCAGTATTTT.

J is TRBJ2-7 and V is TRBV11-2; TRBD2 aligns across 9 bases. The CDR3 consists of 16 residues. The trim removed 1 base at V and 1 base at J, leaving 5 bases unmatched. In germline, CDR1 is SGHAT, CDR2 FQNNGV. CDR3 DNA: TGTGCCAGCAGCTTAGTCTTTGCGGGAGGGTCCTACGAGCAGTACTTC. Translating gives CASSLVFAGGSYEQYF.

J is TRBJ2-1 and V is TRBV14; no clear D. The CDR3 has 14 amino acids. CDR1 is SGHDN and CDR2 is FVKESK in the germline V gene. With 4 bases removed from V and 0 bases from J, the gap between germline ends came to 7 bases. This CDR3 reads CASSRVRSYNEQFF. The CDR3 DNA follows: TGTGCCAGCAGCCGGGTACGCTCCTACAATGAGCAGTTCTTC.

J is TRBJ1-6 and V is TRBV6-5; D gene unclear. Trimming took 5 bases from V and 7 from J, leaving 12 bases between them. The germline V gene has CDR1 MNHEY and CDR2 SVGAGI. CDR3 length: 14 residues. CDR3 protein: CASSRLGHNSPLHF. CDR3 DNA sequence: TGTGCCAGCAGTCGTTTAGGGCACAATTCACCCCTCCACTTT.

This clone was detected a few times. The V and J genes are TRBV5-1 and TRBJ1-1; no clear D gene. The CDR3 runs to 12 residues. V was cut by 0 bases and J by 11 bases, with 11 bases left in between. Germline V gene sequence: CDR1 SGHRS, CDR2 YFSETQ. As DNA, the CDR3 is TGCGCCAGCAGCTTGGATCGGGGTTTGGCTTTCTTT. Translated: CASSLDRGLAFF.

The chain is built from TRBV13 and TRBJ2-7, with D perhaps TRBD1 (5 bases). This CDR3 contains 14 residues. The germline gives CDR1 PRHDT, CDR2 FYEKMQ (reference sequence). The V gene lost 5 bases and the J gene lost 7 bases, with 18 bases spanning the gap. The CDR3 DNA reads as TGTGCCAGCAGCACCGACAGTTCCTCGAGGGAGCAGTACTTC. Amino acids: CASSTDSSSREQYF.

The rearrangement links TRBV28 to TRBJ2-7, with D possibly TRBD2 on 5 matching bases. The CDR3 extends over 15 amino acids. The germline CDR1 and CDR2 sequences are MDHEN and SYDVKM. Trimming shortened V by 4 bases and J by 5 bases, and 18 bases separated the two germline ends. The CDR3, as DNA: TGTGCCAGCAGTTCCCCCGGGGAGCGCTACAACGAGCAGTACTTC. Translated: CASSSPGERYNEQYF.

The V and J genes are TRBV19 and TRBJ1-2; D perhaps matches TRBD1 (5 bases). Between the trimmed V and J ends, which lost 3 bases and 4 bases, there was a span of 15 bases. Germline V CDR1 and CDR2: LNHDA, SQIVND (reference sequence). The CDR3 covers 15 residues. The CDR3 nucleotides read TGTGCCAGTAGTATCTACAGGACCCGATTCTATGGCTACACCTTC. This gives the protein CASSIYRTRFYGYTF.

This sequence joins TRBV11-2 and TRBJ2-1; the match to TRBD1 covers 8 bases. The germline V gene encodes CDR1 SGHAT and CDR2 FQNNGV. Trimming at V came to 5 bases and at J to 10 bases, leaving 16 bases not matched to a gene. CDR3 length equals 16 residues. CDR3 residues: CASSPWGRGPGDEQFF. CDR3 nucleotide sequence: TGTGCCAGCAGCCCCTGGGGCAGGGGGCCGGGGGACGAGCAGTTCTTC.

This chain uses TRBV6-6 with TRBJ2-3; unclear D gene. The CDR3 runs to 12 residues. The V end was cut by 6 bases, the J end by 4 bases, with 8 bases between. Germline CDR1 and CDR2: MNHNY and SVGAGI (reference sequence). The CDR3 spells CASSPGADTQYF. The CDR3 DNA follows: TGTGCCAGCAGCCCCGGCGCAGATACGCAGTATTTT.

This clone was seen once. This rearrangement joins TRBV28 to TRBJ2-5; D gene uncertain. Trimming took off 6 bases at V and 5 bases at J, with 13 bases between the two ends. CDR3 size: 13 residues. Germline CDR1 is MDHEN and CDR2 is SYDVKM. CDR3 in DNA: TGTGCCAGCAGGAGGTTAGTGGTCGAGACCCAGTACTTC. Residues: CASRRLVVETQYF.

CDR3 coding DNA: TGCGCCAGCAGCTTGCGCCCGGGACAGGGGACCTACAATGAGCAGTTCTTC. Protein sequence: CASSLRPGQGTYNEQFF. The chain combines TRBV5-1 with TRBJ2-1; 10 positions agree with TRBD1. The CDR3 is 17 residues long. V lost 1 base, J lost 2 bases, and 6 bases stayed unmatched. From germline, CDR1 is SGHRS and CDR2 YFSETQ.

The chain employs TRBV2 and TRBJ2-1, with 9 bases that match TRBD2. CDR3 size: 13 residues. J gave up 12 bases and V 10 bases, and 13 bases lay outside the gene matches. The V gene's germline CDR1 is SNHLY and CDR2 FYNNEI. DNA for the CDR3: TGTGCCACCCCCGTTAGGGCGGGAGGGTCGCAGTTCTTC. It codes for CATPVRAGGSQFF. Full variable domain (rest looked up from reference TRBV2 and TRBJ2-1): EPEVTQTPSHQVTQMGQEVILRCVPISNHLYFYWYRQILGQKVEFLVSFYNNEISEKSEIFDDQFSVERPDGSNFTLKIRSTKLEDSAMYFCATPVRAGGSQFFGPGTRLTVL.

This sequence joins TRBV7-2 and TRBJ2-3; 9 bases align to TRBD2. CDR1 and CDR2 from the germline V gene are SGHTA and FQGNSA. The junction had 8 bases not matched to a gene; V was cut back by 5 bases and J by 2 bases. The CDR3 is made up of 16 amino acids. The CDR3 loop is CASSEYPSGNTDTQYF. The CDR3 DNA follows: TGTGCCAGCAGCGAGTACCCTAGCGGGAACACAGATACGCAGTATTTT. Complete variable domain (other parts from reference TRBV7-2 and TRBJ2-3): GAGVSQSPSNKVTEKGKDVELRCDPISGHTALYWYRQSLGQGLEFLIYFQGNSAPDKSGLPSDRFSAERTGGSVSTLTIQRTQQEDSAVYLCASSEYPSGNTDTQYFGPGTRLTVL.

The genes are TRBV27 and TRBJ2-1, with D possibly TRBD2 on 6 matching bases. Germline V gives CDR1 MNHEY, CDR2 SMNVEV (reference sequence). The CDR3 length is 15 residues. V was clipped by 4 bases and J by 4 bases, with 14 bases between them. The CDR3 loop reads CASSYALDYYNEQFF. The DNA for the CDR3 is TGTGCCAGCAGTTACGCTCTGGACTATTACAATGAGCAGTTCTTC.

This clone was recorded only once. The chain employs TRBV2 and TRBJ2-2; TRBD2 matches at 7 bases. With V trimmed by 6 bases and J by 1 base, 8 bases remained unmatched. The CDR3 is made up of 16 amino acids. From germline, CDR1 is SNHLY and CDR2 FYNNEI. CDR3 region: CASSQGAGLNTGELFF. In nucleotides, the CDR3 is TGTGCCAGCAGCCAAGGAGCGGGACTGAACACCGGGGAGCTGTTTTTT.